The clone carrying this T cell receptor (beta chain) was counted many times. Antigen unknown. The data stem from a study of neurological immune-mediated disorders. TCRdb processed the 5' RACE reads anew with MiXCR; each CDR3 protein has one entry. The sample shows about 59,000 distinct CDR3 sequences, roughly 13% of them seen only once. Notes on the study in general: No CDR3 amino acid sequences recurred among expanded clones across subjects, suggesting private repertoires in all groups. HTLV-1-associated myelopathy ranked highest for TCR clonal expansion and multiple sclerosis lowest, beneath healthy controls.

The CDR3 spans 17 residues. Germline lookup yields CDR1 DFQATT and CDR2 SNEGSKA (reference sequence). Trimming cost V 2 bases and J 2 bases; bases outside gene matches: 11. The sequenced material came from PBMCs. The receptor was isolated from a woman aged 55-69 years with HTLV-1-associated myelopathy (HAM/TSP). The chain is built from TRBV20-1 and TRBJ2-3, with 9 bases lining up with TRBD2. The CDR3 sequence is CSARSRLAEHVTDTQYF. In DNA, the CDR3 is TGCAGTGCTAGATCTAGACTAGCGGAGCACGTCACAGATACGCAGTATTTT.